This TCR beta chain was obtained from a study of blood T cell repertoires in COVID-19. Looking at the study overall: Sites across the United States, Italy and Spain contributed samples from acute and convalescent COVID-19. From T cells, B-cell-depleted T cells, or PBMCs came the material, which was cDNA or gDNA.

Measured with immunoSEQ multiplex PCR; TCRdb has only the in-frame clones, and not every one. The data show 140,000 to 150,000 clones, with over 80% seen just once and over 0.75% held by the top ten. The CDR3 sequence is 12 residues long. The V gene's germline CDR1 is MNHEY and CDR2 SVGAGI. V shed 5 bases, J shed 8 bases, and the junction held 4 bases outside the gene matches. This clone was observed a handful of times. Material for sequencing was peripheral blood. The J gene is TRBJ1-1, the V gene TRBV6-5; 8 bases align to TRBD1. The receptor's source is a woman aged 50 to 60 with acute or convalescent COVID-19. DNA for the CDR3: TGTGCCAGCAGTACAGGGGGGTCAGAAGCTTTCTTT. It is translated as CASSTGGSEAFF.